The 25 T cell receptor beta chains in this list originate from one sample, sequenced in a study of shared clonotypes between healthy human individuals. TCRdb keeps only in-frame clones here, not all; method: immunoSEQ multiplex PCR. The sample lists about 1.5 million clones, roughly 96% occurring once. The material sequenced was naive CD4+ T cells sorted from blood. Specified subset: CD45RA+ positively selected. These receptors all stem from a man aged 25 to 45 in good health.

The chain uses TRBV6-6 and TRBJ2-7; no reliable D call. Germline V gene sequence: CDR1 MNHNY, CDR2 SVGAGI (reference sequence). V was clipped by 0 bases and J by 5 bases, with 14 bases between them. This CDR3 contains 15 residues. For the CDR3, the DNA is TGTGCCAGCAGTTACTCGGCAGAACCTCGAAACGAGCAGTACTTC. Its translation is CASSYSAEPRNEQYF.

Worth noting for this clone: A junction end diverges from the germline sequence, so it may reflect a read error. This chain joins TRBV4-3 and TRBJ2-1; 7 bases are shared with TRBD2. Germline values: CDR1 LGHNA, CDR2 YSLEER. This CDR3 comprises 17 residues. The CDR3: CANSQEAASGSYNEQFF. The CDR3 DNA is TGCGCCAACAGCCAAGAGGCGGCTAGCGGATCCTACAATGAGCAGTTCTTC.

This sequence joins TRBV7-9 and TRBJ2-1, with a weak D call TRBD2 (5 bases). V lost 2 bases, J lost 7 bases, and 6 bases lay in between. CDR3 length: 12 residues. Per germline, CDR1 SEHNR and CDR2 FQNEAQ (reference sequence). CDR3 loop: CASSLLANEQFF. As DNA, the CDR3 is TGTGCCAGCAGCTTACTAGCAAATGAGCAGTTCTTC.

V usage is TRBV6-1 and J usage is TRBJ2-5; tentative D call: TRBD1 (5 bases). There are 15 residues in the CDR3. CDR1 MNHNS and CDR2 SASEGT come from the germline V gene. V dropped 1 base and J dropped 7 bases, with 16 bases sitting between them. CDR3 sequence (DNA): TGTGCCAGCAGTGAAGGTCGGGCAGGGCTACGGACCCAGTACTTC. Translated, it gives CASSEGRAGLRTQYF.

As DNA, the CDR3 is TGTGCCAGCAGCCTCCAAAGCGGGAGCCACGAGCAGTACTTC. Translating it yields CASSLQSGSHEQYF. The V and J genes are TRBV7-2 and TRBJ2-7, with TRBD2 matching 8 bases. Germline-derived CDR1 and CDR2 are SGHTA and FQGNSA. The V and J ends lost 5 bases and 5 bases, in that order; junction bases with no gene match: 8. The CDR3 runs to 14 residues.

The rearrangement uses TRBV5-1 and TRBJ2-1; D remains unclear. There are 16 residues in the CDR3. CDR1 SGHRS and CDR2 YFSETQ come from the germline V gene. V gave up 0 bases and J gave up 3 bases, with 13 bases separating them. The CDR3: CASSLGGRLNYNEQFF. The CDR3 DNA reads TGCGCCAGCAGCTTGGGGGGTCGGCTAAACTACAATGAGCAGTTCTTC. Full variable domain (outside the CDR3, taken from reference TRBV5-1 and TRBJ2-1): KAGVTQTPRYLIKTRGQQVTLSCSPISGHRSVSWYQQTPGQGLQFLFEYFSETQRNKGNFPGRFSGRQFSNSRSEMNVSTLELGDSALYLCASSLGGRLNYNEQFFGPGTRLTVL.

This clone was recorded only once. The J gene is TRBJ2-1, the V gene TRBV20-1, with D unresolved. Per the germline V gene, CDR1 is DFQATT and CDR2 is SNEGSKA (reference sequence). This CDR3 has 10 residues. V gave up 5 bases and J gave up 9 bases, with 8 bases separating them. CDR3 DNA sequence: TGCAGTGCTCCGTATGGTGAGCAGTTCTTC. Protein: CSAPYGEQFF.

The V gene is TRBV5-1, the J gene TRBJ2-3, with 8 bases identical to TRBD1. Trimming cost V 2 bases and J 0 bases; bases outside gene matches: 5. CDR3 length: 16 residues. From germline, CDR1 is SGHRS and CDR2 YFSETQ. CDR3 protein: CASSFGQGTSTDTQYF. The CDR3, as DNA: TGCGCCAGCAGCTTCGGACAGGGTACTAGCACAGATACGCAGTATTTT.

Regarding this clone: A read error may be the cause here, since a much bigger clone is one base away. As DNA, the CDR3 is TGTGCCAGCAGCTTGGAGGGGGGCAATCAGCCCCAGCATTTT. Its protein product is CASSLEGGNQPQHF. The chain links TRBV5-4 to TRBJ1-5, with D perhaps matching TRBD1 (6 bases). This CDR3 is built from 14 residues. Trimming took 0 bases from V and 2 from J, leaving 6 bases between them. Germline assignment: CDR1 SGHNT and CDR2 YYREEE (reference sequence).

This chain uses TRBV25-1 with TRBJ2-1; a weak D match, TRBD1 (8 bases). Germline CDR1 and CDR2: MGHDK and SYGVNS. The V end lost 5 bases, the J end lost 9 bases, and 23 bases lay between the germline ends. The CDR3 spans 16 residues. CDR3 loop: CASSLPKTGGVVEQFF. CDR3 nucleotides: TGTGCCAGCAGTCTCCCGAAAACAGGGGGGGTCGTTGAGCAGTTCTTC.

J is TRBJ2-7 and V is TRBV25-1; D not resolved. The V and J ends lost 8 bases and 3 bases respectively, with 14 bases between them. CDR1 and CDR2 from the germline V gene are MGHDK and SYGVNS. This CDR3 region has 13 residues. CDR3 in DNA: TGTGCCAGCCGACTTTTGGGGAACTACGAGCAGTACTTC. Translated: CASRLLGNYEQYF.

The V gene is TRBV30, the J gene TRBJ2-2; 7 nucleotides align to TRBD2. This CDR3 spans 15 amino acids. The V and J ends lost 4 bases and 6 bases, in that order; junction bases with no gene match: 11. In germline, CDR1 is GTSNPN, CDR2 SVGIG (reference sequence). The CDR3 DNA is TGTGCCTGGAAAATTGGCGGGAGCTTCTCCGGGGAGCTGTTTTTT. It translates to CAWKIGGSFSGELFF.

The CDR3 bases are TGTGCCAGCAGTTCCCCGGACAGCTCCTACGAGCAGTACTTC. Protein product: CASSSPDSSYEQYF. The V call is TRBV27, the J call TRBJ2-7, with D possibly being TRBD1 (6 bases). The germline gives CDR1 MNHEY, CDR2 SMNVEV (reference sequence). The CDR3 extends over 14 amino acids. The germline V and J ends were trimmed by 4 bases and 0 bases, with 10 bases remaining between them.

V gene TRBV5-1 combines with J gene TRBJ2-7; TRBD2 agrees at 8 bases. CDR1 is SGHRS, CDR2 YFSETQ, per germline. This CDR3 is built from 17 residues. J gave up 4 bases and V 5 bases, and 17 bases lay outside the gene matches. The CDR3, as DNA: TGCGCCAGCAGTTCAGGCGGGGGGCCGTCGTCCAATTACGAGCAGTACTTC. This codes for CASSSGGGPSSNYEQYF.

The J gene is TRBJ1-4, the V gene TRBV2; D is possibly TRBD1 (6 bases). V was pared by 6 bases and J by 0 bases, with 17 bases between. Germline V gene lookup returns CDR1 SNHLY and CDR2 FYNNEI. This CDR3 region has 17 residues. The CDR3 spells CASSSGVRSATNEKLFF. The CDR3 DNA is TGTGCCAGCAGCTCAGGGGTTCGTTCTGCAACTAATGAAAAACTGTTTTTT.

The J gene is TRBJ2-7, the V gene TRBV2; 9 bases line up with TRBD1. The CDR3 is 14 residues long. Germline CDR1 SNHLY, CDR2 FYNNEI. Trimming cost V 4 bases and J 6 bases; bases outside gene matches: 7. This CDR3 is CASSGGTGLSEQYF. The CDR3 nucleotides are TGTGCCAGCAGTGGGGGGACAGGGCTGAGCGAGCAGTACTTC.

As regards this clone: Other nucleotide sequences in the sample specify the same CDR3. V is TRBV10-1 and J is TRBJ2-3; TRBD1 might be the D (6 bases). This CDR3 spans 12 amino acids. The V end was cut by 4 bases, the J end by 4 bases, with 6 bases between. The germline CDR1 and CDR2 sequences are WNHNN and SYGVQD (reference sequence). The CDR3 coding sequence is TGCGCCAGCAGTGCAGGGGCAGATACGCAGTATTTT. Its protein is CASSAGADTQYF.

The J gene is TRBJ2-7, the V gene TRBV5-1, with D possibly being TRBD1 (5 bases). CDR1 is SGHRS and CDR2 is YFSETQ in the germline V gene. The germline V and J ends were trimmed by 4 bases and 4 bases, with 15 bases remaining between them. CDR3 length equals 14 residues. The chain's CDR3 is CASSPTGLIYEQYF. Written as DNA, the CDR3 is TGCGCCAGCAGCCCCACAGGATTGATTTACGAGCAGTACTTC.

This clone was counted once. The chain couples TRBV28 to TRBJ2-1, with 12 bases aligning to TRBD2. CDR3 length equals 16 residues. V shed 8 bases and J 7 bases; nucleotides not matched to a gene: 12. The germline V gene has CDR1 MDHEN and CDR2 SYDVKM. CDR3 nucleotide sequence: TGTGCCAGCCTGAATCTAGCGGGAGGGCTCTGGAATGAGCAGTTCTTC. This encodes CASLNLAGGLWNEQFF.

V and J are TRBV18 and TRBJ1-2; D possibly corresponds to TRBD1 (6 bases). V dropped 2 bases and J dropped 4 bases, with 14 bases sitting between them. The CDR3 totals 15 residues. In germline, CDR1 is KGHSH, CDR2 LQKENI. This CDR3 is CASSPINRDSYGYTF. The CDR3 DNA is TGTGCCAGCTCACCAATTAACAGGGACTCCTATGGCTACACCTTC.

The chain recombines TRBV19 with TRBJ1-2, with no clear D. CDR3 length: 13 amino acids. Trimming cost V 1 base and J 4 bases, with 7 bases left between them. Germline CDR1 is LNHDA and CDR2 is SQIVND (reference sequence). The CDR3 nucleotides read TGTGCCAGTAGTATAGGACTTTCCTATGGCTACACCTTC. This encodes CASSIGLSYGYTF.

The chain combines TRBV18 with TRBJ2-7; no clear D. The CDR3 length is 12 residues. V was clipped by 0 bases and J by 7 bases, with 7 bases between them. The germline V gene has CDR1 KGHSH and CDR2 LQKENI. The CDR3 loop is CASSPPNGEQYF. The CDR3 nucleotides read TGTGCCAGCTCACCACCGAACGGGGAGCAGTACTTC.

The gene calls are TRBV5-6 and TRBJ2-5; TRBD1 matches 8 bases. Germline values: CDR1 SGHDT, CDR2 YYEEEE. This CDR3 has 14 residues. Trimming cost V 4 bases and J 5 bases; bases outside gene matches: 7. In DNA, the CDR3 is TGTGCCAGCAGCGACACAGGGGGATTGGAGACCCAGTACTTC. Amino acid sequence: CASSDTGGLETQYF. Full variable domain (outside the CDR3, taken from reference TRBV5-6 and TRBJ2-5): DAGVTQSPTHLIKTRGQQVTLRCSPKSGHDTVSWYQQALGQGPQFIFQYYEEEERQRGNFPDRFSGHQFPNYSSELNVNALLLGDSALYLCASSDTGGLETQYFGPGTRLLVL.

Of note for this clone: The sample carries other DNA sequences with the same CDR3. The V gene is TRBV15, the J gene TRBJ1-5; D gene uncertain. The CDR3 has 13 amino acids. Germline loops: CDR1 LNHNV, CDR2 YYDKDF (reference sequence). Trimming left V 5 bases short and J 3 bases short, with 8 bases between. This CDR3 reads CATSSAYNQPQHF. The CDR3 DNA sequence: TGTGCCACCAGCTCAGCCTACAATCAGCCCCAGCATTTT.

The chain links TRBV4-3 to TRBJ2-6, with D tentatively TRBD2 (6 bases). The germline V gene encodes CDR1 LGHNA and CDR2 YSLEER. The CDR3 consists of 13 residues. V shed 8 bases and J shed 1 base, with 6 bases lying between them. The CDR3 region has the DNA TGCGCCAGCCGGGGGTCTGGGGCCAACGTCCTGACTTTC. Amino acid sequence: CASRGSGANVLTF.